This TCR beta chain appears in the sequencing data of a study of CD8+ T cells in alopecia areata. Overall study: It was oral tofacitinib, at 5 to 10 mg twice daily, that treated patients received.

Isolated RNA was reverse transcribed into cDNA used as the sequencing template. Clones were sequenced by immunoSEQ multiplex PCR, and TCRdb holds only the in-frame ones, with some missing. The sample records about 150,000 clones, roughly 62% being singletons. Sampling of alopecia areata patients yielded lesional scalp punch biopsies as well as peripheral blood. To note about this clone: Antigen unknown.

Points from the study as a whole: Researchers reported that TCR sharing among patients proved less clear than in mice, possibly HLA-linked.

Germline loops: CDR1 SEHNR, CDR2 FQNEAQ (reference sequence). The CDR3 runs to 16 residues. V dropped 5 bases and J dropped 0 bases, with 16 bases sitting between them. The gene calls are TRBV7-9 and TRBJ1-1; D remains unclear. This sample comprised CD4+ T cells sorted from blood, obtained at week 0. This clonotype originated in a human donor with alopecia areata. The CDR3 DNA is TGTGCCAGCAGCCCGTTACCACAGATCCTGAACACTGAAGCTTTCTTT. Translated, it gives CASSPLPQILNTEAFF. The variable domain in full, with the rest retrieved from reference TRBV7-9 and TRBJ1-1, is DTGVSQNPRHKITKRGQNVTFRCDPISEHNRLYWYRQTLGQGPEFLTYFQNEAQLEKSRLLSDRFSAERPKGSFSTLEIQRTEQGDSAMYLCASSPLPQILNTEAFFGQGTRLTVV.